This entry lists 9 T cell receptor beta chains sequenced from one sample in a study of cytomegalovirus exposure and HLA in healthy donors. The PCR made use of 60 Vbeta and 13 Jbeta primers. Libraries were prepared by immunoSEQ multiplex PCR; TCRdb keeps only in-frame clonotypes and omits some of them. The top ten hold around 7.8% of the sample, which has 90,000 to 120,000 clones, about three quarters seen once. The specimen was PBMCs. The receptors were sampled from a man aged 25-45 years in good health and CMV-seronegative.

The chain employs TRBV7-9 and TRBJ2-7; tentative D call: TRBD1 (6 bases). Trimming left V 6 bases short and J 7 bases short, with 22 bases between. Germline CDR1 reads SEHNR; CDR2 reads FQNEAQ (reference sequence). The CDR3 sequence is 15 residues long. CDR3 sequence (DNA): TGTGCCAGCAGATCAGGGTCTAACAGGGTCGGGGAGCAGTACTTC. Amino acids: CASRSGSNRVGEQYF.

This clone appeared a single time. The J gene is TRBJ2-5, the V gene TRBV9; D is unresolved. The CDR3 consists of 12 residues. Germline lookup yields CDR1 SGDLS and CDR2 YYNGEE. V was clipped by 3 bases and J by 3 bases, with 6 bases between them. The CDR3 region is CASSDREETQYF. The CDR3 DNA follows: TGTGCCAGCAGCGATAGAGAAGAGACCCAGTACTTC.

This clone was picked up one time. The gene calls are TRBV19 and TRBJ1-5; no firm D call. Germline CDR1 is LNHDA and CDR2 is SQIVND (reference sequence). Trimming took off 3 bases at V and 2 bases at J, with 11 bases between the two ends. The CDR3 totals 15 residues. The CDR3 DNA follows: TGTGCCAGTAGTATCCTCCCAGCGGGCAATCAGCCCCAGCATTTT. This gives the protein CASSILPAGNQPQHF. Together with reference TRBV19 and TRBJ1-5, the CDR3 gives the full variable domain: DGGITQSPKYLFRKEGQNVTLSCEQNLNHDAMYWYRQDPGQGLRLIYYSQIVNDFQKGDIAEGYSVSREKKESFPLTVTSAQKNPTAFYLCASSILPAGNQPQHFGDGTRLSIL.

This clone was seen only once. J is TRBJ2-1 and V is TRBV30; 8 bases fit TRBD2. Trimming took 4 bases from V and 7 from J; bases not matched to a gene: 12. CDR3 size: 15 residues. The germline CDR1 and CDR2 sequences are GTSNPN and SVGIG (reference sequence). The CDR3 DNA follows: TGTGCCTGGACCGAGCGGGGGATGAGGGGGAATGAGCAGTTCTTC. This translates into CAWTERGMRGNEQFF.

V usage is TRBV7-2 and J usage is TRBJ2-3; 7 bases match TRBD2. Germline V gene sequence: CDR1 SGHTA, CDR2 FQGNSA. V shed 2 bases, J shed 6 bases, and the junction held 11 bases outside the gene matches. CDR3 length: 16 residues. The CDR3 loop is CASSLMAGTIGDTQYF. CDR3 DNA sequence: TGTGCCAGCAGCTTAATGGCAGGGACTATCGGGGATACGCAGTATTTT.

This clone was counted only a few times. This chain joins TRBV7-7 and TRBJ2-2; TRBD2 matches at 8 bases. The J segment lost 2 bases and the V segment lost 5 bases, leaving 7 bases of the junction unmatched. Germline CDR1 SSHAT, CDR2 FNYEAQ (reference sequence). The CDR3 extends over 16 amino acids. The CDR3 nucleotides are TGTGCCAGCAGCCCCGGGAGGGTGATTAACACCGGGGAGCTGTTTTTT. Amino acid sequence: CASSPGRVINTGELFF. Full variable domain (remainder filled in from reference TRBV7-7 and TRBJ2-2): GAGVSQSPRYKVTKRGQDVTLRCDPISSHATLYWYQQALGQGPEFLTYFNYEAQPDKSGLPSDRFSAERPEGSISTLTIQRTEQRDSAMYRCASSPGRVINTGELFFGEGSRLTVL.

The chain links TRBV10-3 to TRBJ1-1; TRBD1 might be the D (6 bases). The V end was cut by 6 bases, the J end by 2 bases, with 16 bases between. Per germline, CDR1 ENHRY and CDR2 SYGVKD. The CDR3 sequence is 15 residues long. The CDR3 is CAISQGYRQNTEAFF. The DNA of the CDR3 is TGTGCCATCAGCCAGGGGTACAGGCAAAACACTGAAGCTTTCTTT.

This clone showed up just a few times. Written as DNA, the CDR3 is TGTGCTAGTGGTTTGATGTGGGTTGGGGGCCCCGACCCATGGCACACTGAAGCTTTCTTT. Its protein is CASGLMWVGGPDPWHTEAFF. The chain employs TRBV12-5 and TRBJ1-1; D might be TRBD1 (6 bases). Trimming removed 2 bases at V and 3 bases at J, with 28 bases between. Germline V CDR1 and CDR2: LGHNT, FRNRAP. This CDR3 region has 20 residues.

The chain combines TRBV30 with TRBJ2-7, with 12 nucleotides matching TRBD2. The CDR3 is 15 residues long. CDR1 is GTSNPN and CDR2 is SVGIG in the germline V gene (reference sequence). V shed 3 bases, J shed 2 bases, and the junction held 5 bases outside the gene matches. The CDR3 here is CAWRIGLAGTYEQYF. In nucleotides, the CDR3 is TGTGCCTGGAGGATAGGACTAGCGGGAACCTACGAGCAGTACTTC.